The 4 T cell receptor beta chains listed next were all sequenced from one sample in a study of beta chain features in type 1 diabetes. Broader study findings: TCRB CDR3s from Type 1 diabetes patients were moderately but significantly shorter in all four CD4+ subsets.

The entirety of the isolated RNA underwent reverse transcription, so expressed TCRB transcripts were sequenced. The data were produced by immunoSEQ multiplex PCR, yet TCRdb's version contains in-frame clones alone and is incomplete. The sample lists about 660,000 clones, roughly an eighth occurring once. The antigens of these receptors remain unknown. The material sequenced was naive CD4+ T cells from blood. These receptors all come from a man between 18 and 35 years old with type 1 diabetes.

This clone was seen more than once but under ten times. The V and J genes are TRBV4-2 and TRBJ2-1; either TRBD1 or TRBD2 may fit D (6 bases each). The CDR3 contains 13 residues. V lost 4 bases, J lost 8 bases, and 12 bases lay in between. The V gene's germline CDR1 is LGHNA and CDR2 YNFKEQ. The CDR3 region has the DNA TGTGCCAGCAGCCTAACTGGGGGGCATGAGCAGTTCTTC. Translation: CASSLTGGHEQFF.

This chain links TRBV5-1 with TRBJ2-7; possibly TRBD1 for D (6 bases). There are 14 residues in the CDR3. V lost 4 bases and J lost 2, with 13 bases in between. CDR1 SGHRS and CDR2 YFSETQ come from the germline V gene. The CDR3 loop is CASSGTGTTYEQYF. The CDR3 DNA is TGCGCCAGCAGCGGCACCGGGACAACCTACGAGCAGTACTTC.

In its sample, this clone was seen a few times. V gene TRBV15 combines with J gene TRBJ2-7; TRBD1 agrees at 7 bases. Trimming removed 2 bases from V and 4 bases from J; junction bases left unmatched: 17. In germline, CDR1 is LNHNV, CDR2 YYDKDF (reference sequence). This CDR3 has 18 residues. This chain's CDR3 is CATSRRIGTAVVGYEQYF. Written as DNA, the CDR3 is TGTGCCACCAGCAGACGAATAGGGACAGCGGTTGTTGGGTACGAGCAGTACTTC. The entire variable domain, with the rest obtained from reference TRBV15 and TRBJ2-7, is as follows: DAMVIQNPRYQVTQFGKPVTLSCSQTLNHNVMYWYQQKSSQAPKLLFHYYDKDFNNEADTPDNFQSRRPNTSFCFLDIRSPGLGDTAMYLCATSRRIGTAVVGYEQYFGPGTRLTVT.

The chain combines TRBV6-1 with TRBJ2-1; 7 bases are a match to TRBD1. Germline-derived CDR1 and CDR2 are MNHNS and SASEGT. Losses at the gene ends were 3 bases for V and 2 bases for J; bases not matched to a gene: 4. This CDR3 region has 15 residues. The CDR3 reads CASSDQQGAYNEQFF. DNA of the CDR3: TGTGCCAGCAGTGATCAGCAGGGGGCCTACAATGAGCAGTTCTTC.